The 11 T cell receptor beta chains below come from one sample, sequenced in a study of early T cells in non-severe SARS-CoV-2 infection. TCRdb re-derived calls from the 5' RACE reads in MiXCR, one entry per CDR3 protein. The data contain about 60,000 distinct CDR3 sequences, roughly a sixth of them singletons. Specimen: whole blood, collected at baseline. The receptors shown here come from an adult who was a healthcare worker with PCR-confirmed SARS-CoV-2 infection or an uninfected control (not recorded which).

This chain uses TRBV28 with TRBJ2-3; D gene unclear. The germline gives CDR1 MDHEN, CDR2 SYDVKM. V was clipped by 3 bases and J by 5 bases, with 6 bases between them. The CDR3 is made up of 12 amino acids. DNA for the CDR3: TGTGCCAGCAGTTTTCTTGGAGATACGCAGTATTTT. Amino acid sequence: CASSFLGDTQYF.

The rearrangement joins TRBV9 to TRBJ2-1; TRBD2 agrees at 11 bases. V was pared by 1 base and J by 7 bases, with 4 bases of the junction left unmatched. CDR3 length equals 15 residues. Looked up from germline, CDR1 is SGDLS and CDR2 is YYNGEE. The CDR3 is CASSVLAGGRNEQFF. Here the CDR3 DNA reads TGTGCCAGCAGCGTACTAGCGGGAGGCAGGAATGAGCAGTTCTTC.

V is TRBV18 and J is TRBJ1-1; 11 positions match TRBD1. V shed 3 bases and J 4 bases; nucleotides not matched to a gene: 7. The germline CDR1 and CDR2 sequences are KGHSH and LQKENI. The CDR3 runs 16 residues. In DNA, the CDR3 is TGTGCCAGCTCACCTGCAAGGGACAGGGGGTTCACTGAAGCTTTCTTT. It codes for CASSPARDRGFTEAFF. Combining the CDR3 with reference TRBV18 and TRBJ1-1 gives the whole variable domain NAGVMQNPRHLVRRRGQEARLRCSPMKGHSHVYWYRQLPEEGLKFMVYLQKENIIDESGMPKERFSAEFPKEGPSILRIQQVVRGDSAAYFCASSPARDRGFTEAFFGQGTRLTVV.

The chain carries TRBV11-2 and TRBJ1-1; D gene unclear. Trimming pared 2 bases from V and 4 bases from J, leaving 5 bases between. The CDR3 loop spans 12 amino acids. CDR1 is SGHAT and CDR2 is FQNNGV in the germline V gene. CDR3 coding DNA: TGTGCCAGCAGCTTAAGGATCACTGAAGCTTTCTTT. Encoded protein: CASSLRITEAFF.

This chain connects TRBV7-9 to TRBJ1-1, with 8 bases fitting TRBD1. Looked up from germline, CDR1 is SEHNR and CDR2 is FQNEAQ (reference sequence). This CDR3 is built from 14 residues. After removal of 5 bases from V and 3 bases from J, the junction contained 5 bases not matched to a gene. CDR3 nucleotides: TGTGCCAGCAGCCCAGTGACAGGGGACACTGAAGCTTTCTTT. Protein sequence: CASSPVTGDTEAFF.

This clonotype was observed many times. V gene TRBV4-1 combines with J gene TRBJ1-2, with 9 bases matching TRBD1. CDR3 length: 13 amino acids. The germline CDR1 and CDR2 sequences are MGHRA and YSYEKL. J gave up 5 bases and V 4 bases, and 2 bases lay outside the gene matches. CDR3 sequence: CASSRGTGYGYTF. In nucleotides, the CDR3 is TGCGCCAGCAGCCGAGGGACAGGGTATGGCTACACCTTC.

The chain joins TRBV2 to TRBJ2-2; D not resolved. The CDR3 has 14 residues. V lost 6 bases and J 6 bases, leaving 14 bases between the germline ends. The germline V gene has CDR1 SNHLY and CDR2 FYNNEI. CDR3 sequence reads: CASSLVPGAGELFF. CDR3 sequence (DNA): TGTGCCAGCAGCCTAGTCCCGGGCGCCGGGGAGCTGTTTTTT.

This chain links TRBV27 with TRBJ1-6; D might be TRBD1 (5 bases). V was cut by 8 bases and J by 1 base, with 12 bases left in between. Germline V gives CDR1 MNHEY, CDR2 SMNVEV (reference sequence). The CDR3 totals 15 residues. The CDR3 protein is CASGGAGSYNSPLHF. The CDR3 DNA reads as TGTGCCAGCGGGGGAGCAGGATCCTATAATTCACCCCTCCACTTT.

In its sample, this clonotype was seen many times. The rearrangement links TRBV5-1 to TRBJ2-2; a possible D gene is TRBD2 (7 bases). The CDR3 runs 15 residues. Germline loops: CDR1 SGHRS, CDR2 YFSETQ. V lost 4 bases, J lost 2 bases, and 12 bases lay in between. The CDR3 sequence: CASSGRGANTGELFF. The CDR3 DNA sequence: TGCGCCAGCAGCGGACGGGGGGCAAACACCGGGGAGCTGTTTTTT.

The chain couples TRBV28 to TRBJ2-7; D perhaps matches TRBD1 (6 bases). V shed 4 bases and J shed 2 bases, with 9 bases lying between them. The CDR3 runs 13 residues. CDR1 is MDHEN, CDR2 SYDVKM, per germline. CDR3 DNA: TGTGCCAGCAGTTCCCGGGACACCTACGAGCAGTACTTC. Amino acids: CASSSRDTYEQYF.

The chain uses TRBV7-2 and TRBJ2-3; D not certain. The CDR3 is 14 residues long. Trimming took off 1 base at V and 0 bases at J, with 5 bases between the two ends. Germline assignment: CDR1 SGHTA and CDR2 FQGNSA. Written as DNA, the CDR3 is TGTGCCAGCAGCTTAGGTTCTAGCACAGATACGCAGTATTTT. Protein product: CASSLGSSTDTQYF. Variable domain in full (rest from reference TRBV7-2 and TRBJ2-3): GAGVSQSPSNKVTEKGKDVELRCDPISGHTALYWYRQSLGQGLEFLIYFQGNSAPDKSGLPSDRFSAERTGGSVSTLTIQRTQQEDSAVYLCASSLGSSTDTQYFGPGTRLTVL.